Each of the 20 T cell receptor beta chains below was sequenced from the same sample in a study of T cells after yellow fever vaccination. TCRdb fed the 5' RACE reads into MiXCR, producing one record per CDR3 protein. The repertoire holds under 50,000 distinct CDR3 sequences, with around 6.5% as singletons. The input for sequencing was PBMCs, either bulk or a sorted T-cell subset (CD4+, CD8+, memory, or dextramer-sorted; not recorded which), taken 45 days after the yellow fever booster vaccination. These receptors all stem from a man between 25 and 39 years old who received the YFV17D yellow fever vaccine.

This clonotype came up a few times. The rearrangement links TRBV6-6 to TRBJ1-2, with D unclear. V was trimmed by 5 bases and J by 3 bases, leaving 10 bases between them. Germline V lookup: CDR1 MNHNY, CDR2 SVGAGI (reference sequence). The CDR3 extends over 13 amino acids. The CDR3 loop reads CASSKDKYYGYTF. The CDR3 DNA is TGTGCCAGCAGTAAAGACAAGTACTATGGCTACACCTTC.

In its sample, this clonotype was seen many times. The chain is built from TRBV14 and TRBJ2-2; unclear D gene. The germline V gene encodes CDR1 SGHDN and CDR2 FVKESK. The CDR3 is made up of 15 amino acids. V dropped 5 bases and J dropped 2 bases, with 12 bases sitting between them. CDR3 sequence: CASSGPLGNTGELFF. In DNA, the CDR3 is TGTGCCAGCAGCGGACCCTTGGGAAACACCGGGGAGCTGTTTTTT. The variable domain in full, with the rest retrieved from reference TRBV14 and TRBJ2-2, is EAGVTQFPSHSVIEKGQTVTLRCDPISGHDNLYWYRRVMGKEIKFLLHFVKESKQDESGMPNNRFLAERTGGTYSTLKVQPAELEDSGVYFCASSGPLGNTGELFFGEGSRLTVL.

V is TRBV20-1 and J is TRBJ2-1; D may be TRBD2 (6 bases). Trimming shortened V by 6 bases and J by 8 bases, and 20 bases separated the two germline ends. From germline, CDR1 is DFQATT and CDR2 SNEGSKA (reference sequence). This CDR3 spans 14 amino acids. The CDR3 reads CSAMRDEGLYEQFF. The CDR3 DNA is TGCAGTGCCATGCGGGACGAAGGCCTTTATGAGCAGTTCTTC.

The chain is built from TRBV7-2 and TRBJ1-3; 10 bases map to TRBD1. Germline V gene data show CDR1 as SGHTA and CDR2 as FQGNSA. V lost 4 bases and J lost 4; bases outside the gene matches: 7. This CDR3 is 16 amino acids long. The DNA of the CDR3 is TGTGCCAGCAGCTCCGAGGGACAGGGGAGAGGAAACACCATATATTTT. It yields the protein CASSSEGQGRGNTIYF.

The sample holds many counts of this clonotype. The chain links TRBV11-2 to TRBJ2-2; D is unclear. Trimming took 6 bases from V and 0 from J, leaving 11 bases between them. The length of the CDR3 is 15 residues. The germline gives CDR1 SGHAT, CDR2 FQNNGV. This CDR3 is CASSLDGPNTGELFF. The CDR3 region has the DNA TGTGCCAGCAGTTTGGACGGACCGAACACCGGGGAGCTGTTTTTT.

This clonotype was seen repeatedly, ten times or more. The V call is TRBV7-2, the J call TRBJ2-7; D is unclear. Germline CDR1 reads SGHTA; CDR2 reads FQGNSA. The CDR3 sequence is 14 residues long. V was trimmed by 5 bases and J by 0 bases, leaving 11 bases between them. CDR3 region: CASSAYSGSYEQYF. The DNA for the CDR3 is TGTGCCAGCAGCGCATACTCGGGCTCCTACGAGCAGTACTTC.

This clonotype came up a few times. The J gene is TRBJ1-6, the V gene TRBV3-1; TRBD1 might be the D (5 bases). This CDR3 region has 16 residues. Germline assignment: CDR1 LGHDT and CDR2 YNNKEL (reference sequence). V was trimmed by 5 bases and J by 0 bases, leaving 11 bases between them. The CDR3 DNA sequence: TGTGCCAGCAGCTTCCGACAGAGCTCCTATAATTCACCCCTCCACTTT. Translating it yields CASSFRQSSYNSPLHF.

This clonotype has ten or more counts. The chain carries TRBV12-3 or TRBV12-4 and TRBJ2-2; 8 nucleotides line up with TRBD2. This CDR3 spans 15 amino acids. V shed 6 bases and J 5 bases; nucleotides not matched to a gene: 8. The CDR3 reads CASRRSGSGTGELFF. The CDR3 bases are TGTGCCAGCAGACGAAGCGGGAGCGGTACCGGGGAGCTGTTTTTT.

The chain is built from TRBV20-1 and TRBJ2-7, with 7 positions matching TRBD2. The trim removed 3 bases at V and 6 bases at J, leaving 14 bases unmatched. CDR3 size: 15 residues. Germline loops: CDR1 DFQATT, CDR2 SNEGSKA (reference sequence). The CDR3 sequence is CSARGDQAGVGEQYF. In DNA, the CDR3 is TGCAGTGCTAGGGGGGACCAGGCGGGAGTTGGCGAGCAGTACTTC.

This clonotype was recorded a few times. The chain links TRBV20-1 to TRBJ2-3; D is uncertain. This CDR3 has 15 amino acids. Germline CDR1 reads DFQATT; CDR2 reads SNEGSKA (reference sequence). Trimming stripped 5 bases from V and 1 base from J, with 16 bases between. CDR3 region: CSALDRFVGTDTQYF. CDR3 DNA sequence: TGCAGTGCTCTTGACCGCTTCGTGGGCACAGATACGCAGTATTTT.

The chain links TRBV5-1 to TRBJ2-1, with 8 positions matching TRBD1. V gave up 6 bases and J gave up 12 bases; unmatched junction bases: 14. The CDR3 totals 14 residues. CDR1 SGHRS and CDR2 YFSETQ come from the germline V gene. The CDR3 DNA is TGCGCCAGCAACCCGCGTTTCTCAGGGGGCGGGCAGTTCTTC. It translates to CASNPRFSGGGQFF.

This clonotype showed up many times. This rearrangement joins TRBV20-1 to TRBJ1-1; 7 nucleotides line up with TRBD1. Germline-derived CDR1 and CDR2 are DFQATT and SNEGSKA (reference sequence). CDR3 size: 12 residues. The V and J ends lost 6 bases and 5 bases, in that order; junction bases with no gene match: 6. CDR3 DNA sequence: TGCAGTGCGCGGACAGGTACAACTGAAGCTTTCTTT. This translates into CSARTGTTEAFF.

In its sample, this clonotype was seen a few times. The rearrangement joins TRBV14 to TRBJ2-1, with D maybe TRBD2 (5 bases). There are 14 residues in the CDR3. The V gene lost 0 bases and the J gene lost 5 bases, with 8 bases spanning the gap. Germline V lookup: CDR1 SGHDN, CDR2 FVKESK. The CDR3 DNA is TGTGCCAGCAGCCAAGATCCCGGGAACAATGAGCAGTTCTTC. Its protein is CASSQDPGNNEQFF.

This clonotype appeared many times. The chain links TRBV4-3 to TRBJ2-3, with TRBD2 matching 14 bases. This CDR3 is 17 amino acids long. V gave up 4 bases and J gave up 3 bases; unmatched junction bases: 6. Germline V gene sequence: CDR1 LGHNA, CDR2 YSLEER. DNA for the CDR3: TGCGCCAGCAGCCCCGGGACTAGCGGGAGAGAGACAGATACGCAGTATTTT. As protein: CASSPGTSGRETDTQYF.

This clonotype was detected many times. This sequence joins TRBV5-1 and TRBJ2-1, with TRBD2 matching 7 bases. Germline V CDR1 and CDR2: SGHRS, YFSETQ. V shed 0 bases and J 6 bases; nucleotides not matched to a gene: 9. The CDR3 sequence is 16 residues long. CDR3 coding DNA: TGCGCCAGCAGCTTGGCTTCGGGAGGTGGGCGCAATGAGCAGTTCTTC. Translation gives CASSLASGGGRNEQFF.

This clonotype was picked up many times. V usage is TRBV7-2 and J usage is TRBJ2-3, with 8 nucleotides matching TRBD1. The CDR3 extends over 14 amino acids. Germline V gene data show CDR1 as SGHTA and CDR2 as FQGNSA. The V gene end was trimmed by 5 bases and the J gene end by 3 bases; junction bases not matched to a gene: 4. The CDR3 bases are TGTGCCAGCAGCCCGGGACAGGCGACAGATACGCAGTATTTT. This translates into CASSPGQATDTQYF.

This clonotype was recorded many times. CDR3 DNA sequence: TGTGCCAGCAGTTCCACAGGGTACGTTGAAAAACTGTTTTTT. It translates to CASSSTGYVEKLFF. V usage is TRBV12-3 or TRBV12-4 and J usage is TRBJ1-4; D is possibly TRBD1 (6 bases). The length of the CDR3 is 14 residues. Trimming cost V 4 bases and J 7 bases, with 13 bases left between them.

V and J are TRBV6-2 or TRBV6-3 and TRBJ1-1; possible D gene TRBD1, 5 bases. From germline, CDR1 is MNHEY and CDR2 SVGEGT. Trimming took off 4 bases at V and 3 bases at J, with 9 bases between the two ends. The CDR3 has 13 amino acids. The CDR3 is CASSFWGDTEAFF. In nucleotides, the CDR3 is TGTGCCAGCAGTTTCTGGGGCGACACTGAAGCTTTCTTT.

The gene calls are TRBV5-6 and TRBJ2-7, with D perhaps TRBD1 or TRBD2 (6 bases each). CDR3 length equals 14 residues. The V gene's germline CDR1 is SGHDT and CDR2 YYEEEE. Trimming took off 6 bases at V and 2 bases at J, with 15 bases between the two ends. In DNA form, the CDR3 reads TGTGCCAGCACAAAGGGGGACTCGACCTACGAGCAGTACTTC. Its translation is CASTKGDSTYEQYF.

This clonotype has a count of ten or more. The CDR3 sequence: CASKGLSNTGELFF. The CDR3 DNA is TGTGCCAGCAAGGGGCTGTCGAACACCGGGGAGCTGTTTTTT. The genes are TRBV6-1 and TRBJ2-2; maybe TRBD1 (5 bases). Per the germline V gene, CDR1 is MNHNS and CDR2 is SASEGT. V dropped 7 bases and J dropped 0 bases, with 9 bases sitting between them. This CDR3 contains 14 residues.